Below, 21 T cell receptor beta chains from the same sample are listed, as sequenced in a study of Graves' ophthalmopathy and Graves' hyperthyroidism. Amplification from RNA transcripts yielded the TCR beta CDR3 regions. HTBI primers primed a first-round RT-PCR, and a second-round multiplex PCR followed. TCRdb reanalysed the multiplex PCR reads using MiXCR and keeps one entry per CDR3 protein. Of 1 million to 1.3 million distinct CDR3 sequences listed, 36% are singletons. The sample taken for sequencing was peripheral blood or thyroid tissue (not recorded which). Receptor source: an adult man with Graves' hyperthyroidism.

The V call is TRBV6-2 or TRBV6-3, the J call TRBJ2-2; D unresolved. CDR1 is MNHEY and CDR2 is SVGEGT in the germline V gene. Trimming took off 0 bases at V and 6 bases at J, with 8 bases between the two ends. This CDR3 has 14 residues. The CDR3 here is CASSYSQTAGELFF. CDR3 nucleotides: TGTGCCAGCAGTTACTCTCAGACCGCCGGGGAGCTGTTTTTT.

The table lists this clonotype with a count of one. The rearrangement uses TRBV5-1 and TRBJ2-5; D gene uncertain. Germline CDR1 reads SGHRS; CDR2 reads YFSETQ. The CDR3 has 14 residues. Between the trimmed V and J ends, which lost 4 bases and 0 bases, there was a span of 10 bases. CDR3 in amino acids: CASSRWGYQETQYF. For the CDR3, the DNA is TGCGCCAGCAGCAGGTGGGGTTACCAAGAGACCCAGTACTTC.

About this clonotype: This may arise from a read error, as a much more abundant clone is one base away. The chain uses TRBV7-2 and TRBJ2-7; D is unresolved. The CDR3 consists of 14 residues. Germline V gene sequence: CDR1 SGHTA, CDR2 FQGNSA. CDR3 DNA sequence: TGTGCCAGCAGCTTTACGGAACCCGCCTACGGGCAGTACTTC. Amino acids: CASSFTEPAYGQYF.

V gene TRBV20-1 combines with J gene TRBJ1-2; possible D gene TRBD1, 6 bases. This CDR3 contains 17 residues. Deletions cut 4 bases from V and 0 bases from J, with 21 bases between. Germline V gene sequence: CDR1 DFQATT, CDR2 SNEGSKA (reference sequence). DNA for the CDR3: TGCAGTGCTAATAAAGCCGACGGAGGGGGGCCTAACTATGGCTACACCTTC. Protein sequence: CSANKADGGGPNYGYTF.

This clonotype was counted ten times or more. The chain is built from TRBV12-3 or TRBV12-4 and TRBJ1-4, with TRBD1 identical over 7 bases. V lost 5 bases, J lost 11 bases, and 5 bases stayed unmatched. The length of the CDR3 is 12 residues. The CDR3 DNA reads TGTGCCAGCAGTGGGGACAGAGGGAAACTGTTTTTT. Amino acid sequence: CASSGDRGKLFF.

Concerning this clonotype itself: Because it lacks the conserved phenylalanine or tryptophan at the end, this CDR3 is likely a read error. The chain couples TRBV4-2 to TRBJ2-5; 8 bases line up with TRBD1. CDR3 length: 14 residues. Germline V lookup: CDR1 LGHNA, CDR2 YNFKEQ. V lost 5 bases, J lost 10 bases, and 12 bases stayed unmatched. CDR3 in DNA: TGTGCCAGCAGCTTGGCCAAAAGGACAGGGAGCCAGTACCTC. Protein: CASSLAKRTGSQYL.

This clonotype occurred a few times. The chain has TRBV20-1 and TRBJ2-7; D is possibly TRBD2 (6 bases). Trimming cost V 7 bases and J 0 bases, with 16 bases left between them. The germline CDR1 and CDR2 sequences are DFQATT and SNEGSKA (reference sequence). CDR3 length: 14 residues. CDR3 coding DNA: TGCAGTGGTGCTCGGGGGAGTATCTCCTACGAGCAGTACTTC. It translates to CSGARGSISYEQYF.

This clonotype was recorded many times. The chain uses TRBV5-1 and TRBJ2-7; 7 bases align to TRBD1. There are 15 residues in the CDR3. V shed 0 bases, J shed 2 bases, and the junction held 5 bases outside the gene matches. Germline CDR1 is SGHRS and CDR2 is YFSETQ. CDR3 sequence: CASSLGVGTAYEQYF. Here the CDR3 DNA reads TGCGCCAGCAGCTTGGGGGTCGGGACAGCCTACGAGCAGTACTTC.

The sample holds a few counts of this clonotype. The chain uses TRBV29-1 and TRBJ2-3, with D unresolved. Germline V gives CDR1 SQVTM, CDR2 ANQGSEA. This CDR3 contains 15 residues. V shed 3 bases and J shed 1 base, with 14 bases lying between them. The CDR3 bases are TGCAGCGTTGACGCCCGGGCCACCGGCACAGATACGCAGTATTTT. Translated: CSVDARATGTDTQYF.

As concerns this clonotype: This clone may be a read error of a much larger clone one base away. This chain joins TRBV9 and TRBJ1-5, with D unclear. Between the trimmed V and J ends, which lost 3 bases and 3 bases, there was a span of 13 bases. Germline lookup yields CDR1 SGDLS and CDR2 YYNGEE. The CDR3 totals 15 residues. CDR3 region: CASSAAGQPNQPQHF. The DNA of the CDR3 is TGTGCCAGCAGCGCAGCTGGCCAGCCCAATCAGCCCCAGCATTTT.

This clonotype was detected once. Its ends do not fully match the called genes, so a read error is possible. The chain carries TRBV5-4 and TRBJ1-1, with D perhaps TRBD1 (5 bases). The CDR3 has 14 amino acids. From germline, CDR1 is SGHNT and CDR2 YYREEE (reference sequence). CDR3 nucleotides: TGCGCCAGCAGCCAAGTTTCAGGGCGGTCTGAAGCTTTCTTT. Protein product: CASSQVSGRSEAFF.

The CDR3 loop reads CASSLAGQKSGANVLTF. CDR3 DNA sequence: TGCGCCAGCAGCTTGGCTGGACAGAAATCTGGGGCCAACGTCCTGACTTTC. The rearrangement joins TRBV5-1 to TRBJ2-6, with a possible D match to TRBD1 (6 bases). V dropped 0 bases and J dropped 1 base, with 11 bases sitting between them. The CDR3 runs 17 residues. CDR1 SGHRS and CDR2 YFSETQ come from the germline V gene.

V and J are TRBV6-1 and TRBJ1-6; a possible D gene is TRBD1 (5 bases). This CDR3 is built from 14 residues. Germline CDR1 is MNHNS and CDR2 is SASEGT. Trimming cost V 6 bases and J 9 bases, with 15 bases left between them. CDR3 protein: CASSSPGLGSPLHF. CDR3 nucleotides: TGTGCCAGCAGCTCCCCGGGGCTAGGTTCACCCCTCCACTTT.

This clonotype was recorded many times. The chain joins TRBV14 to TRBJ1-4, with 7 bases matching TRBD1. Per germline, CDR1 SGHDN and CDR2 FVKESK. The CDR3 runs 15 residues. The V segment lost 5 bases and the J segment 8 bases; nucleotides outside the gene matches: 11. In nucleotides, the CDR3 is TGTGCCAGCAGCGGCAGACAGGGTTCGGGCGAAAAACTGTTTTTT. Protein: CASSGRQGSGEKLFF.

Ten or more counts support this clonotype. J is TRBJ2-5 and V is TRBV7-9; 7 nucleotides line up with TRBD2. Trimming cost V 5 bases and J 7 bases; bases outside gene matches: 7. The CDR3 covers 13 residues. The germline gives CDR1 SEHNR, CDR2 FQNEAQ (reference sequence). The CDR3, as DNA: TGTGCCAGCAGCCCCCGGGAGGTAGGGACCCAGTACTTC. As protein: CASSPREVGTQYF.

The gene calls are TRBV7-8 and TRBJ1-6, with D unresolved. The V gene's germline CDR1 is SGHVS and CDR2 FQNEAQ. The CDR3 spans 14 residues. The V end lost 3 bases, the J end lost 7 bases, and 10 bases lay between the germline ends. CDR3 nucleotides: TGTGCCAGCAGCTTCACCCGCTCAAATTCACCCCTCCACTTT. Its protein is CASSFTRSNSPLHF.

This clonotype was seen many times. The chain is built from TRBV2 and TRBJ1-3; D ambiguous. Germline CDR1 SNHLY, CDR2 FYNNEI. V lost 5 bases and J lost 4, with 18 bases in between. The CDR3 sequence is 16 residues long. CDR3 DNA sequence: TGTGCCAGCAGTCTTATGACTATGTTCGCAGGAAACACCATATATTTT. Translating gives CASSLMTMFAGNTIYF.

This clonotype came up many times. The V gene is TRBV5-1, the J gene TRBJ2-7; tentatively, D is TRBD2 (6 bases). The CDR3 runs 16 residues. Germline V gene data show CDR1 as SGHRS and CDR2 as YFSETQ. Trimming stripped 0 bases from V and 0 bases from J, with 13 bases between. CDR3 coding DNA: TGCGCCAGCAGCTTGGGGAGGGCAGGGAGCTCCTACGAGCAGTACTTC. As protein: CASSLGRAGSSYEQYF.

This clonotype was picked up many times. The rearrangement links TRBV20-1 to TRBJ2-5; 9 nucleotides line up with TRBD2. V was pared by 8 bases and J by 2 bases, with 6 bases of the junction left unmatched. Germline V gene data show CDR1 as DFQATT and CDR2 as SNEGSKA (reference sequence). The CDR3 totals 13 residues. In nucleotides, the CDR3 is TGCAGTTTAGCGGGAGTTCGGCAAGAGACCCAGTACTTC. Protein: CSLAGVRQETQYF.

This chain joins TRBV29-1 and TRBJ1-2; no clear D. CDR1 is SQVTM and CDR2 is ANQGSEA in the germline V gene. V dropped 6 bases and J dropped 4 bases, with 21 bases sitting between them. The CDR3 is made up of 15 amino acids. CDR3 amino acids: CSVITDSRKGYGYTF. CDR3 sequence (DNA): TGCAGCGTGATCACTGATAGCAGGAAGGGCTATGGCTACACCTTC.

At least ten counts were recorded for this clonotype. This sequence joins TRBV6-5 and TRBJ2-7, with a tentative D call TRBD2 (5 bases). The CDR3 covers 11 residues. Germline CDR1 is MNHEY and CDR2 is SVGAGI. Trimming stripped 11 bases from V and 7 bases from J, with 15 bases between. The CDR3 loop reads CACRTLREQYF. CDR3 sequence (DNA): TGTGCCTGTCGGACTCTCCGGGAGCAGTACTTC.